The T cell receptor beta chain described here comes from a study of T cells in Graves' hyperthyroidism and ophthalmopathy (dated by TCRdb to between 2018 and 2020). In terms of the full investigation: TCR V-J signatures able to tell the groups apart were searched for in a discovery cohort of 95 or so patients, of whom over 40 had Graves' ophthalmopathy and around 56 had stable Graves' hyperthyroidism. Prospective prediction of ophthalmopathy was tested in an independent validation cohort of 18 to 20 hyperthyroidism patients and 17 patients who later progressed to ophthalmopathy. The 75 to 100 discovery patients were randomly split 7:3 into training and test sets. In several Graves' hyperthyroidism patients, the study also compared T-cell repertoires from thyroid tissue with T-cell repertoires from blood. Following sampling, methimazole starting at 30 mg daily was given to hyperthyroidism patients, and high-dose intravenous methylprednisolone was given to ophthalmopathy patients. The paper reports TCR Vbeta CDR3 sequencing of fewer than 150 peripheral blood samples: approximately 41 ophthalmopathy, fewer than 80 hyperthyroidism and some 17 progressor patients. Results the study describes overall, beyond this receptor: Most expanded thyroid clonotypes (frequency above 0.001) were also detected in blood, a finding suggesting that blood repertoires may reflect thyroid immune responses. In cross-validation, a model built on a 13 V-J signature told ophthalmopathy apart from stable hyperthyroidism with 85% to 90% sensitivity and roughly 82% specificity, and in testing the same model reached 80%/75%. No statistical method was used to fix the sample size in advance, and group allocation was not hidden from the investigators. In validation, progression to ophthalmopathy was predicted by the model with almost 71% sensitivity and around 76% specificity, a median of about 6.4 months before onset.

The TCR beta CDR3 regions were amplified from RNA transcripts. The TCR CDR3 was subjected to a first round of RT-PCR using the HTBI primer set and the Qiagen OneStep RT-PCR kit. Libraries were constructed in a second round of multiplex PCR, after which size selection and purification were carried out. Libraries were sequenced paired-end with 100 bp reads on an Illumina HiSeq2000. As for the authors' bioinformatics: SOAPnuke was used to process the raw data, removing reads that contained adapters or uncalled bases, had a mean Phred below 15, or lacked an exact match to the constant primer or identifier. COPE v1.2.5 was used to merge the high-quality paired reads, and each unique nucleotide sequence was defined as a clonotype. Clonotypes were aligned to IMGT TRBV, TRBD and TRBJ reference segments using MiTCR v1.1. Only V-J combinations with frequency above 0.0001, covering about 99% of repertoires, were analysed. A TCS score was defined as the ratio of F50 (clonal expansion) to E x V (chaos), with BLOSUM62-based TCRdist applied between CDR3 peptides within each V-J. Welch's t-statistics and random forest reduced roughly 530 V-J features to around 14, which were used in a naive Bayes classifier (R e1071). The similarity between thyroid and blood repertoires was quantified using the Morisita-Horn index. The raw public data were reprocessed by TCRdb itself: fastp quality trimming at Q25, MiXCR clonotype calling, in-frame beta chains only. Each entry is one CDR3 protein sequence, shown with its most common DNA and genes. These V and J calls derive from TCRdb rather than the authors' analysis. This sample is represented by tens of thousands of distinct CDR3 sequences; approximately 49% of them were singletons. The ten largest clones take up roughly a third of the sample.

This clonotype has at least ten counts. It has no known antigen specificity. The input lacks base qualities; no much larger clone sits a single base away. As encoded in the germline V gene (reference sequence), CDR1 is SEHNR while CDR2 is FQNEAQ. From cysteine to phenylalanine, the CDR3 is 14 amino acids long. Solely the CDR3 DNA is kept, with 42 bases framed from the first base. Relative to germline, V is missing 2 bases and J is missing 3 bases, with 2 bases of the junction outside any gene match. Stable Graves' hyperthyroidism was defined as no progression to ophthalmopathy during 18 months of follow-up. The hyperthyroidism patients were between 18 and 65 years old and newly diagnosed, with a disease duration of less than 2 months. The study excluded patients with uncontrolled infections, other autoimmune diseases, pregnancy or lactation. Clinical symptoms, serum thyroxine and TRAb, thyroid ultrasound, and orbital computed tomography formed the basis for the diagnoses. Total RNA was extracted using Trizol reagent, and RNA quality was assessed on an Agilent 2100 Bioanalyzer.

The sequenced material came from peripheral blood or thyroid tissue (not recorded which). This receptor was identified in a woman aged 45 to 65 with Graves' hyperthyroidism. The receptor chain draws on TRBV7-9 and TRBJ1-1; 8 bases in between match TRBD1. This receptor has the CDR3 CASSLQQGDTEAFF. The bases are TGTGCCAGCAGCTTACAACAGGGGGACACTGAAGCTTTCTTT.